A single sample is the source of the 32 T cell receptor beta chains below, sequenced in a study of T cell repertoires in cytomegalovirus infection. These TCRs' antigens remain unknown. TCRdb called the reads again in MiXCR, with one record for every CDR3 protein. The table lists nearly 700,000 distinct CDR3 sequences, about 30% of them singletons. This specimen was cultured PBMCs, taken from culture after CMV antigen stimulation. These receptor sequences come from a human donor in good health (CMV status not recorded). Some clones in this sample may be carry-over from other donors' samples.

The chain employs TRBV12-3 or TRBV12-4 and TRBJ2-7; 9 bases align to TRBD1. The CDR3 totals 15 residues. V was clipped by 1 base and J by 5 bases; unmatched bases: 6. CDR3 sequence: CASSLGTGVKDEQYF. CDR3 nucleotide sequence: TGTGCCAGCAGTTTAGGGACAGGGGTAAAGGACGAGCAGTACTTC.

This clonotype showed up just a few times. The chain uses TRBV27 and TRBJ2-5; either TRBD1 or TRBD2 may fit D (5 bases each). V shed 8 bases and J shed 7 bases, with 17 bases lying between them. CDR1 is MNHEY and CDR2 is SMNVEV in the germline V gene (reference sequence). The CDR3 has 13 residues. The CDR3 is CASSTSVGGTQYF. In DNA, the CDR3 is TGTGCCAGCTCTACGAGCGTTGGGGGGACCCAGTACTTC.

This clonotype has a count of ten or more. This rearrangement joins TRBV7-8 to TRBJ2-3; weak D call: TRBD2 (5 bases). This CDR3 region has 17 residues. Looked up from germline, CDR1 is SGHVS and CDR2 is FQNEAQ. Trimming took off 1 base at V and 0 bases at J, with 14 bases between the two ends. The CDR3 protein is CASSLGPPAASTDTQYF. For the CDR3, the DNA is TGTGCCAGCAGCTTAGGACCTCCAGCGGCTAGCACAGATACGCAGTATTTT.

The chain recombines TRBV29-1 with TRBJ2-5; D is possibly TRBD1 (5 bases). This CDR3 is 11 amino acids long. The germline V gene encodes CDR1 SQVTM and CDR2 ANQGSEA. The V and J ends lost 7 bases and 4 bases respectively, with 10 bases between them. The CDR3 region is CSGLGAETQYF. The CDR3 nucleotides read TGCAGCGGATTAGGGGCAGAGACCCAGTACTTC. Full variable domain (missing parts from reference TRBV29-1 and TRBJ2-5): SAVISQKPSRDICQRGTSLTIQCQVDSQVTMMFWYRQQPGQSLTLIATANQGSEATYESGFVIDKFPISRPNLTFSTLTVSNMSPEDSSIYLCSGLGAETQYFGPGTRLLVL.

This clonotype was counted at least ten times. The chain combines TRBV7-8 with TRBJ2-1; TRBD1 aligns across 8 bases. This CDR3 is 13 amino acids long. CDR1 is SGHVS and CDR2 is FQNEAQ in the germline V gene. Trimming removed 5 bases from V and 7 bases from J; junction bases left unmatched: 4. CDR3 nucleotide sequence: TGTGCCAGCAGCCTAAACAGGGGGAATGAGCAGTTCTTC. Translating it yields CASSLNRGNEQFF.

The chain is built from TRBV11-3 and TRBJ2-1, with D unclear. V shed 2 bases and J shed 5 bases, with 10 bases lying between them. From germline, CDR1 is SGHNT and CDR2 YENEEA. The CDR3 consists of 14 residues. Here the CDR3 reads CASSLSMYNNEQFF. The CDR3 DNA follows: TGTGCCAGCAGCTTAAGTATGTACAACAATGAGCAGTTCTTC.

V is TRBV11-2 and J is TRBJ1-3; D call uncertain. Germline CDR1 is SGHAT and CDR2 is FQNNGV. V lost 4 bases and J 2 bases, leaving 6 bases between the germline ends. The CDR3 extends over 13 amino acids. In nucleotides, the CDR3 is TGTGCCAGCAGCTACCTAGCTGGAAACACCATATATTTT. Amino acid sequence: CASSYLAGNTIYF.

CDR3 nucleotides: TGTGCCAGCAGCGCCTCGGACGGGGAGGGGTTCGAGCAGTACTTC. Protein product: CASSASDGEGFEQYF. The chain has TRBV7-6 and TRBJ2-7; 7 bases agree with TRBD2. Germline values: CDR1 SGHVS, CDR2 FNYEAQ. The CDR3 loop spans 15 amino acids. V gave up 5 bases and J gave up 6 bases; unmatched junction bases: 13.

This clonotype was seen only a few times. The V call is TRBV6-2 or TRBV6-3, the J call TRBJ2-7, with D possibly being TRBD2 (5 bases). The CDR3 totals 13 residues. Between the trimmed V and J ends, which lost 2 bases and 5 bases, there was a span of 10 bases. Germline V gene data show CDR1 as MNHEY and CDR2 as SVGEGT. CDR3 bases: TGTGCCAGCAGTTACACGGGATATCACGAGCAGTACTTC. Protein: CASSYTGYHEQYF.

Points on this clonotype: Compared with germline, one end of the junction differs, possibly owing to a read error. The chain uses TRBV4-1 and TRBJ2-3; 7 bases map to TRBD1. The CDR3 totals 14 residues. CDR1 and CDR2 from the germline V gene are MGHRA and YSYEKL. The CDR3 DNA follows: TGTGCCAGCAGCCGCCGACAGGGACCAGATACGCAGTATTTT. Its protein product is CASSRRQGPDTQYF.

The sample holds a few counts of this clonotype. The CDR3 DNA follows: TGTGCCACCAGTGATGGGGGGAGCACTGAAGCTTTCTTT. It codes for CATSDGGSTEAFF. V is TRBV24-1 and J is TRBJ1-1; the D gene is possibly TRBD1 (5 bases). The V gene's germline CDR1 is KGHDR and CDR2 SFDVKD. The V end lost 3 bases, the J end lost 4 bases, and 8 bases lay between the germline ends. This CDR3 is 13 amino acids long.

This clonotype was counted between two and nine times. The chain is built from TRBV11-2 and TRBJ2-5, with no clear D. Germline V gene sequence: CDR1 SGHAT, CDR2 FQNNGV. Trimming cost V 4 bases and J 11 bases, with 17 bases left between them. The CDR3 is 13 residues long. CDR3 in amino acids: CASSSNDLDVQYF. The CDR3 DNA reads TGTGCCAGCAGCTCCAATGACTTGGACGTGCAGTACTTC.

This clonotype was seen only once. Germline and junction disagree at one end, which may indicate a read error. The chain is built from TRBV5-1 and TRBJ2-1; D gene uncertain. There are 15 residues in the CDR3. Germline V gene sequence: CDR1 SGHRS, CDR2 YFSETQ. CDR3 in DNA: TGCGCCAGCAGCTATGGATTAGCCGCTCACAATGTGCAGTTCTTC. Translating gives CASSYGLAAHNVQFF.

This chain joins TRBV6-6 and TRBJ2-1, with 8 bases aligning to TRBD2. Germline V gene sequence: CDR1 MNHNY, CDR2 SVGAGI (reference sequence). V was clipped by 2 bases and J by 3 bases; unmatched bases: 15. This CDR3 is built from 19 residues. The CDR3 nucleotides are TGTGCCAGCAGTTACGCCGCTCCAGGGACTAGGATTTTCTACAATGAGCAGTTCTTC. Amino acids: CASSYAAPGTRIFYNEQFF.

The V call is TRBV7-2, the J call TRBJ2-5, with 7 nucleotides matching TRBD2. After removal of 1 base from V and 2 bases from J, the junction contained 4 bases not matched to a gene. The CDR3 consists of 15 residues. Germline V CDR1 and CDR2: SGHTA, FQGNSA. The CDR3, as DNA: TGTGCCAGCAGCTTAGGCAGCGGGAAGCAAGAGACCCAGTACTTC. It encodes CASSLGSGKQETQYF.

This clonotype was observed a few times. The chain recombines TRBV5-5 with TRBJ1-2; D is possibly TRBD1 (5 bases). From germline, CDR1 is SGHKS and CDR2 YYEKEE (reference sequence). The CDR3 sequence is 13 residues long. V lost 2 bases, J lost 6 bases, and 11 bases lay in between. CDR3 in DNA: TGTGCCAGCAGCTTCGGCAGGGTCGATGGCTACACCTTC. Amino acids: CASSFGRVDGYTF.

The chain combines TRBV6-1 with TRBJ1-4; D is unclear. This CDR3 has 13 residues. The germline gives CDR1 MNHNS, CDR2 SASEGT. V was clipped by 11 bases and J by 2 bases, with 12 bases between them. Written as DNA, the CDR3 is TGTGCCGGACGCAGGAGGACTAATGAAAAACTGTTTTTT. Its protein is CAGRRRTNEKLFF.

This chain links TRBV6-5 with TRBJ2-2, with D hard to call. The ends were cut back, 2 bases at V and 8 bases at J, with 3 bases in the middle. The germline V gene encodes CDR1 MNHEY and CDR2 SVGAGI. The CDR3 extends over 11 amino acids. DNA for the CDR3: TGTGCCAGCAGTTACAGGGGGGAGCTGTTTTTT. Amino acid sequence: CASSYRGELFF.

V usage is TRBV6-5 and J usage is TRBJ2-3; TRBD2 matches 7 bases. The V segment lost 2 bases and the J segment 3 bases; nucleotides outside the gene matches: 5. There are 15 residues in the CDR3. The germline V gene has CDR1 MNHEY and CDR2 SVGAGI. CDR3 in DNA: TGTGCCAGCAGTTACGTCGCGGGAGAGACAGATACGCAGTATTTT. Translating gives CASSYVAGETDTQYF.

This clonotype has a count of ten or more. The chain recombines TRBV7-2 with TRBJ2-7, with 8 bases matching TRBD1. V lost 4 bases and J lost 2; bases outside the gene matches: 4. The CDR3 contains 14 residues. Germline loops: CDR1 SGHTA, CDR2 FQGNSA. CDR3 nucleotide sequence: TGTGCCAGCAGCTCACGGACAGGGACCTACGAGCAGTACTTC. This codes for CASSSRTGTYEQYF.

There are a few counts of this clonotype. The chain carries TRBV6-1 and TRBJ2-5; 9 bases line up with TRBD2. CDR1 MNHNS and CDR2 SASEGT come from the germline V gene. After removal of 6 bases from V and 2 bases from J, the junction contained 7 bases not matched to a gene. The CDR3 contains 15 residues. The CDR3 sequence: CASSVSAGGQETQYF. CDR3 nucleotide sequence: TGTGCCAGCAGCGTTTCAGCGGGAGGACAAGAGACCCAGTACTTC.

This clonotype was seen at least ten times. The J gene is TRBJ1-2, the V gene TRBV7-2, with unresolved D. The CDR3 runs 14 residues. V dropped 5 bases and J dropped 2 bases, with 12 bases sitting between them. From germline, CDR1 is SGHTA and CDR2 FQGNSA. CDR3 DNA sequence: TGTGCCAGCAGCCCCTACCCAGGCAACTATGGCTACACCTTC. Amino acids: CASSPYPGNYGYTF.

There are a few counts of this clonotype. The J gene is TRBJ2-3, the V gene TRBV7-9; tentatively, D is TRBD1 or TRBD2 (5 bases each). Trimming took off 1 base at V and 2 bases at J, with 10 bases between the two ends. The CDR3 is 15 residues long. Germline lookup yields CDR1 SEHNR and CDR2 FQNEAQ (reference sequence). The CDR3 DNA reads TGTGCCAGCAGCTTAGTACCCGGGACCACAGATACGCAGTATTTT. Translated: CASSLVPGTTDTQYF.

This clonotype was observed at least ten times. This chain links TRBV7-8 with TRBJ1-5, with D unresolved. Germline V gene sequence: CDR1 SGHVS, CDR2 FQNEAQ. This CDR3 is 15 amino acids long. The V gene lost 1 base and the J gene lost 3 bases, with 10 bases spanning the gap. CDR3 amino acids: CASSLDGVVNQPQHF. CDR3 sequence (DNA): TGTGCCAGCAGCTTAGACGGGGTAGTCAATCAGCCCCAGCATTTT.

This clonotype appeared once. The rearrangement joins TRBV6-1 to TRBJ2-3; 9 positions match TRBD2. The CDR3 spans 12 residues. V lost 6 bases, J lost 11 bases, and 6 bases stayed unmatched. CDR1 is MNHNS and CDR2 is SASEGT in the germline V gene. CDR3 DNA: TGTGCCAGCAGCGGACTAGCGATTTGGCAGTATTTT. Its protein product is CASSGLAIWQYF.

V gene TRBV29-1 combines with J gene TRBJ1-2, with 8 bases that match TRBD1. Per the germline V gene, CDR1 is SQVTM and CDR2 is ANQGSEA. Trimming cost V 7 bases and J 8 bases; bases outside gene matches: 9. CDR3 size: 12 residues. CDR3 amino acids: CSGAGQGYGYTF. CDR3 sequence (DNA): TGCAGCGGAGCTGGACAGGGCTACGGCTACACCTTC. The full variable domain, with the rest looked up from reference TRBV29-1 and TRBJ1-2, is SAVISQKPSRDICQRGTSLTIQCQVDSQVTMMFWYRQQPGQSLTLIATANQGSEATYESGFVIDKFPISRPNLTFSTLTVSNMSPEDSSIYLCSGAGQGYGYTFGSGTRLTVV.

The chain uses TRBV6-6 and TRBJ1-4, with D perhaps matching TRBD1 (5 bases). V shed 5 bases and J shed 5 bases, with 15 bases lying between them. This CDR3 is 15 amino acids long. The germline CDR1 and CDR2 sequences are MNHNY and SVGAGI (reference sequence). CDR3 in DNA: TGTGCCAGCAGTGACCGACAGAAAACCAATGAAAAACTGTTTTTT. Translation: CASSDRQKTNEKLFF.

A few counts support this clonotype. The chain has TRBV7-2 and TRBJ2-3; TRBD1 matches at 7 bases. Germline trimming cut 5 bases from V and 4 bases from J; bases unmatched to any gene: 3. The germline CDR1 and CDR2 sequences are SGHTA and FQGNSA. The CDR3 covers 13 residues. CDR3 nucleotides: TGTGCCAGCAGCATCCAGGGGGCAGATACGCAGTATTTT. Translating it yields CASSIQGADTQYF.

This clonotype was detected once. Here the CDR3 reads CASSLEGVLDTEAFF. CDR3 in DNA: TGTGCCAGCAGCTTAGAAGGGGTTTTGGACACTGAAGCTTTCTTT. The rearrangement uses TRBV7-6 and TRBJ1-1, with D possibly matching TRBD1 (5 bases). Germline V gene lookup returns CDR1 SGHVS and CDR2 FNYEAQ. V was cut by 1 base and J by 3 bases, with 12 bases left in between. The CDR3 is made up of 15 amino acids.

The chain combines TRBV4-1 with TRBJ1-6; the D gene is possibly TRBD1 (5 bases). There are 16 residues in the CDR3. Germline values: CDR1 MGHRA, CDR2 YSYEKL. Trimming took 7 bases from V and 1 from J, leaving 14 bases between them. CDR3 sequence: CASKLNRRSYNSPLHF. CDR3 DNA sequence: TGCGCCAGCAAGCTTAACAGGAGATCCTATAATTCACCCCTCCACTTT.

Here the CDR3 reads CASSLGPGGNQETQYF. The CDR3 region has the DNA TGTGCCAGCAGCTTAGGGCCCGGGGGCAACCAAGAGACCCAGTACTTC. This chain links TRBV7-6 with TRBJ2-5; D could derive from TRBD1 or TRBD2 (6 bases each). The germline CDR1 and CDR2 sequences are SGHVS and FNYEAQ. The V end lost 1 base, the J end lost 0 bases, and 12 bases lay between the germline ends. The CDR3 totals 16 residues.

This clonotype was seen more than once but under ten times. The chain recombines TRBV27 with TRBJ2-1; D perhaps matches TRBD2 (7 bases). Between the trimmed V and J ends, which lost 7 bases and 6 bases, there was a span of 16 bases. This CDR3 is 14 amino acids long. CDR1 MNHEY and CDR2 SMNVEV come from the germline V gene (reference sequence). The CDR3 nucleotides read TGTGCCAGCAAGTCGCGGGGGCCTCTCAATGAGCAGTTCTTC. This codes for CASKSRGPLNEQFF.